A selection of T cell receptor beta chains follows, all from one sample in a study of T-cell memory formation after mild COVID-19. A single record per CDR3 protein comes from TCRdb applying MiXCR to the 5' RACE reads. Found here are just over 400,000 distinct CDR3 sequences, 20% to 25% of them singletons; the top ten hold around 12%. The material sequenced was PBMCs or a T cell subset sorted from them (not recorded which). The receptors originated from an adult woman who had mild COVID-19 (a few samples of this study predate the infection). Cell type and time point are not known. The CDR3 runs from the conserved cysteine through the conserved F or W. Fields, in order: CDR3 length, D gene, V gene, J gene, clone size, CDR3 DNA, CDR3 protein. A D gene is named only where the DNA matches it firmly. Only some rows state a clone size, as once, few, many or a class for expanded clones.

len: 14
d_gene: TRBD2
v_gene: TRBV10-3
j_gene: TRBJ2-5
abundance: .
CDR3nt: TGTGCCACCCGGGGTAGCGGGGACCAAGAGACCCAGTACTTC
CDR3aa: CATRGSGDQETQYF

len: 13
d_gene: .
v_gene: TRBV5-1
j_gene: TRBJ2-2
abundance: .
CDR3nt: TGCGCCAGCAGCTTGGAAGTTATCGGGGAGCTGTTTTTT
CDR3aa: CASSLEVIGELFF

len: 16
d_gene: .
v_gene: TRBV24-1
j_gene: TRBJ2-5
abundance: .
CDR3nt: TGTGCCACCTCTCCGGGGGCGGGCAGATCGCAAGAGACCCAGTACTTC
CDR3aa: CATSPGAGRSQETQYF

len: 17
d_gene: TRBD2
v_gene: TRBV5-6
j_gene: TRBJ2-5
abundance: few
CDR3nt: TGTGCCAGCAGCTTGGACGCGCTAGCGGGGGGCGTGGAGACCCAGTACTTC
CDR3aa: CASSLDALAGGVETQYF

len: 17
d_gene: .
v_gene: TRBV29-1
j_gene: TRBJ2-2
abundance: many
CDR3nt: TGCAGCGTCCACGGCTCAGACGGGGAATGGAACACCGGGGAGCTGTTTTTT
CDR3aa: CSVHGSDGEWNTGELFF

len: 13
d_gene: .
v_gene: TRBV29-1
j_gene: TRBJ2-3
abundance: many
CDR3nt: TGCAGCGCCGAATGGATGCACACAGATACGCAGTATTTT
CDR3aa: CSAEWMHTDTQYF

len: 15
d_gene: .
v_gene: TRBV21-1
j_gene: TRBJ2-1
abundance: few
CDR3nt: TGTGCCAGCAGCAAAAGGACAGGGGGTTACAATGAGCAGTTCTTC
CDR3aa: CASSKRTGGYNEQFF

len: 14
d_gene: TRBD1
v_gene: TRBV5-1
j_gene: TRBJ2-7
abundance: .
CDR3nt: TGCGCCAGCAGCTTGAGGGGGACAGGGATCGAGCAGTACTTC
CDR3aa: CASSLRGTGIEQYF

len: 17
d_gene: .
v_gene: TRBV4-3
j_gene: TRBJ2-3
abundance: .
CDR3nt: TGCGCCAGCAGCCAAGACCCCGAAGGGGTCGGCACAGATACGCAGTATTTT
CDR3aa: CASSQDPEGVGTDTQYF

len: 12
d_gene: .
v_gene: TRBV29-1
j_gene: TRBJ1-1
abundance: few
CDR3nt: TGCAGCGTAACCCCGGGGAACACTGAAGCTTTCTTT
CDR3aa: CSVTPGNTEAFF

len: 15
d_gene: .
v_gene: TRBV2
j_gene: TRBJ2-1
abundance: .
CDR3nt: TGTGCCAGCAGTTTCGTCCGGGGGGCCGGGCATGAGCAGTTCTTC
CDR3aa: CASSFVRGAGHEQFF

len: 18
d_gene: TRBD1
v_gene: TRBV4-2
j_gene: TRBJ2-2
abundance: few
CDR3nt: TGTGCCAGCAAATCAAGCAAAGGACAGGGGGCCGACACCGGGGAGCTGTTTTTT
CDR3aa: CASKSSKGQGADTGELFF

len: 18
d_gene: .
v_gene: TRBV21-1
j_gene: TRBJ2-6
abundance: .
CDR3nt: TGTGCCAGCAGCAATATCGTGGGGACCTTTTCTGGGGCCAACGTCCTGACTTTC
CDR3aa: CASSNIVGTFSGANVLTF

len: 12
d_gene: .
v_gene: TRBV7-9
j_gene: TRBJ2-7
abundance: .
CDR3nt: TGTGCCAGCAGCTTAGATATCCGTGGGGCTTCCTTC
CDR3aa: CASSLDIRGASF

len: 13
d_gene: .
v_gene: TRBV24-1
j_gene: TRBJ1-2
abundance: .
CDR3nt: TGTGCCACCAGTTTCCGGGGTGCCTATGGCTACACCTTC
CDR3aa: CATSFRGAYGYTF

len: 16
d_gene: TRBD1
v_gene: TRBV6-2/TRBV6-3
j_gene: TRBJ2-2
abundance: once
CDR3nt: TGTGCCAGCAGTAGTCCGGGACAGGGATACACCGGGGAGCTGTTTTTT
CDR3aa: CASSSPGQGYTGELFF

len: 15
d_gene: .
v_gene: TRBV5-1
j_gene: TRBJ1-1
abundance: .
CDR3nt: TGCGCCAGCAGCCGGGGCAGGGGCCAGAACACTGAAGCTTTCTTT
CDR3aa: CASSRGRGQNTEAFF

len: 15
d_gene: TRBD2
v_gene: TRBV12-3/TRBV12-4
j_gene: TRBJ2-1
abundance: few
CDR3nt: TGTGCCAGCAACCCCACTAGCGGTTTGACGGGCGAGCAGTTCTTC
CDR3aa: CASNPTSGLTGEQFF

len: 12
d_gene: .
v_gene: TRBV20-1
j_gene: TRBJ1-4
abundance: .
CDR3nt: TGCAGTGCTAGAAGTAGTAGTGAAAAACTGTTTTTT
CDR3aa: CSARSSSEKLFF

len: 13
d_gene: .
v_gene: TRBV24-1
j_gene: TRBJ1-1
abundance: .
CDR3nt: TGTGCCACGGATGGACAGACACGGAGTGAAGCTTTCTTT
CDR3aa: CATDGQTRSEAFF

len: 16
d_gene: .
v_gene: TRBV5-1
j_gene: TRBJ1-2
abundance: .
CDR3nt: TGCGCCAGCAGCAGGCAGGCACCTCCAGCTAACTATGGCTACACCTTC
CDR3aa: CASSRQAPPANYGYTF

len: 15
d_gene: .
v_gene: TRBV5-1
j_gene: TRBJ1-5
abundance: few
CDR3nt: TGCGCCAGCAGCCCGGGGGTGTCCGGGGATCAGCCCCAGCATTTT
CDR3aa: CASSPGVSGDQPQHF

len: 16
d_gene: TRBD1
v_gene: TRBV7-2
j_gene: TRBJ2-2
abundance: .
CDR3nt: TGTGCCAGCAGCTCCCAGACAGGGGGCATCACCGGGGAGCTGTTTTTT
CDR3aa: CASSSQTGGITGELFF

len: 15
d_gene: .
v_gene: TRBV7-6
j_gene: TRBJ1-3
abundance: few
CDR3nt: TGTGCCAGCAGCTTATCCGGGGGTGGTGGAAACACCATATATTTT
CDR3aa: CASSLSGGGGNTIYF

len: 16
d_gene: TRBD2
v_gene: TRBV5-1
j_gene: TRBJ2-5
abundance: .
CDR3nt: TGCGCCAGCAGGGTCCCCAGACTAGCGGGAGCAGAGACCCAGTACTTC
CDR3aa: CASRVPRLAGAETQYF

len: 16
d_gene: .
v_gene: TRBV11-3
j_gene: TRBJ2-1
abundance: .
CDR3nt: TGTGCCAGCAGCTCCCTCGGGGGAGAAGCGTACAATGAGCAGTTCTTC
CDR3aa: CASSSLGGEAYNEQFF

len: 15
d_gene: .
v_gene: TRBV7-9
j_gene: TRBJ2-1
abundance: few
CDR3nt: TGTGCCAGCAGCCAGTACAGAGGACGGTACAATGAGCAGTTCTTC
CDR3aa: CASSQYRGRYNEQFF

len: 17
d_gene: .
v_gene: TRBV9
j_gene: TRBJ2-1
abundance: .
CDR3nt: TGTGCCAGCAGCGTAGGGACTGGCCCCACCCCCGCCAATGAGCAGTTCTTC
CDR3aa: CASSVGTGPTPANEQFF

len: 14
d_gene: .
v_gene: TRBV7-6
j_gene: TRBJ2-1
abundance: .
CDR3nt: TGTGCCAGCAGTTCCCCTTTGGGGGGCAATGAGCAGTTCTTC
CDR3aa: CASSSPLGGNEQFF

len: 14
d_gene: TRBD1
v_gene: TRBV9
j_gene: TRBJ2-3
abundance: .
CDR3nt: TGTGCCAGCAGCGCCAGGACAGGGGCGGATACGCAGTATTTT
CDR3aa: CASSARTGADTQYF

len: 12
d_gene: .
v_gene: TRBV4-1
j_gene: TRBJ2-7
abundance: .
CDR3nt: TGCGCCAGCAGGTCCCCCCTCGGCGAGCAGTACTTC
CDR3aa: CASRSPLGEQYF

len: 15
d_gene: .
v_gene: TRBV6-5
j_gene: TRBJ2-3
abundance: .
CDR3nt: TGTGCCAGCAGTTCGCGGCCCTCCGGCACAGATACGCAGTATTTT
CDR3aa: CASSSRPSGTDTQYF

len: 17
d_gene: .
v_gene: TRBV5-5
j_gene: TRBJ2-1
abundance: few
CDR3nt: TGTGCCAGCAGCTTGGGAACCGCGGCAGATCCCAGCGATGAGCAGTTCTTC
CDR3aa: CASSLGTAADPSDEQFF

len: 13
d_gene: .
v_gene: TRBV10-3
j_gene: TRBJ1-5
abundance: few
CDR3nt: TGTGCCATCAGTGCTGGGAAGGGTCAGCCCCAGCATTTT
CDR3aa: CAISAGKGQPQHF

len: 16
d_gene: TRBD2
v_gene: TRBV9
j_gene: TRBJ2-2
abundance: .
CDR3nt: TGTGCCAGCAGCGTAGGCACTAGCGGGAGTGCCGGGGAGCTGTTTTTT
CDR3aa: CASSVGTSGSAGELFF

len: 15
d_gene: TRBD1
v_gene: TRBV11-3
j_gene: TRBJ1-2
abundance: many
CDR3nt: TGTGCCAGCAGCCCTAGAGAGGCAGGGGGCCATGGCTACACCTTC
CDR3aa: CASSPREAGGHGYTF

len: 17
d_gene: TRBD1
v_gene: TRBV7-8
j_gene: TRBJ1-5
abundance: .
CDR3nt: TGTGCCAGCAGCCTGAGGACAGGGCAGGGGAGCAATCAGCCCCAGCATTTT
CDR3aa: CASSLRTGQGSNQPQHF

len: 11
d_gene: TRBD2
v_gene: TRBV19
j_gene: TRBJ2-1
abundance: few
CDR3nt: TGTGCCAGTAGTCCGGGACTAGAAACGTTCTTC
CDR3aa: CASSPGLETFF

len: 15
d_gene: .
v_gene: TRBV5-1
j_gene: TRBJ2-2
abundance: once
CDR3nt: TGCGCCAGCAGCTTAGGTCGGACAGTTCTGGGGGAGCTGTTTTTT
CDR3aa: CASSLGRTVLGELFF

len: 15
d_gene: TRBD2
v_gene: TRBV11-1
j_gene: TRBJ2-5
abundance: .
CDR3nt: TGTGCCAGCAGCTTAGCGCTAGCGGGGCAAGAGACCCAGTACTTC
CDR3aa: CASSLALAGQETQYF

len: 17
d_gene: TRBD2
v_gene: TRBV4-2
j_gene: TRBJ2-2
abundance: few
CDR3nt: TGTGCCAGCAGCCAGGGTGAAGCGGGATCGAACACCGGGGAGCTGTTTTTT
CDR3aa: CASSQGEAGSNTGELFF

len: 19
d_gene: TRBD2
v_gene: TRBV6-1
j_gene: TRBJ2-2
abundance: .
CDR3nt: TGTGCCAGCAGTTCACCGGGACTAGCGGGAGGCCTGAACACCGGGGAGCTGTTTTTT
CDR3aa: CASSSPGLAGGLNTGELFF

len: 15
d_gene: .
v_gene: TRBV20-1
j_gene: TRBJ1-5
abundance: few
CDR3nt: TGCAGCTCGGGCCGGGCCTCGGCGGGTAATCAGCCCCAGCATTTT
CDR3aa: CSSGRASAGNQPQHF

len: 14
d_gene: TRBD2
v_gene: TRBV5-1
j_gene: TRBJ2-3
abundance: few
CDR3nt: TGCGCCAGCAGGTGGACTAGCGACGCAGATACGCAGTATTTT
CDR3aa: CASRWTSDADTQYF

len: 14
d_gene: .
v_gene: TRBV20-1
j_gene: TRBJ2-1
abundance: .
CDR3nt: TGCAGTGCTAGATGGCCGGCGGGCTACAATGAGCAGTTCTTC
CDR3aa: CSARWPAGYNEQFF

len: 14
d_gene: TRBD2
v_gene: TRBV11-3
j_gene: TRBJ2-1
abundance: few
CDR3nt: TGTGCCAGCAGCTTAGAAGGACTAGCGGTTGAGCAGTTCTTC
CDR3aa: CASSLEGLAVEQFF

len: 16
d_gene: TRBD1
v_gene: TRBV7-6
j_gene: TRBJ2-5
abundance: few
CDR3nt: TGTGCCAGCAGCAAGACTCCCGGGACAGTAGAGGGGACCCAGTACTTC
CDR3aa: CASSKTPGTVEGTQYF

len: 12
d_gene: TRBD1
v_gene: TRBV29-1
j_gene: TRBJ2-7
abundance: .
CDR3nt: TGCAGCGCCGGGACAGGATGGGGTGAGCAGTACTTC
CDR3aa: CSAGTGWGEQYF

len: 14
d_gene: .
v_gene: TRBV15
j_gene: TRBJ2-7
abundance: .
CDR3nt: TGTGCCACCAGCAGACGACAGGGAGGCTACGAGCAGTACTTC
CDR3aa: CATSRRQGGYEQYF

len: 15
d_gene: .
v_gene: TRBV5-1
j_gene: TRBJ2-1
abundance: once
CDR3nt: TGCGCCAGCAGCTTGGTATCCGGAGCGCGGAGTGAGCAGTTCTTC
CDR3aa: CASSLVSGARSEQFF

len: 11
d_gene: .
v_gene: TRBV3-1
j_gene: TRBJ2-5
abundance: many
CDR3nt: TGTGCCAGCAGCCTCTCATGGGGCCAGTACTTC
CDR3aa: CASSLSWGQYF

len: 14
d_gene: TRBD1
v_gene: TRBV9
j_gene: TRBJ1-2
abundance: few
CDR3nt: TGTGCCAGCAGCAAACAGGGGTCCGATTATGGCTACACCTTC
CDR3aa: CASSKQGSDYGYTF

len: 15
d_gene: TRBD1
v_gene: TRBV5-4
j_gene: TRBJ2-3
abundance: once
CDR3nt: TGTGCCAGCAGCCAACAGGGGTATAGCACAGATACGCAGTATTTT
CDR3aa: CASSQQGYSTDTQYF